This TCR beta chain was observed in a study of blood T cell repertoires in COVID-19. Clones were read by immunoSEQ multiplex PCR, and TCRdb kept only the in-frame ones, dropping some. The data show around 270,000 clones, roughly 91% seen once. Trimming left V 0 bases short and J 4 bases short, with 12 bases between. Germline-derived CDR1 and CDR2 are MRHNA and SNTAGT. The length of the CDR3 is 15 residues. The sequenced sample consisted of peripheral blood. The sequence was obtained from a man aged 25-45 years with acute or convalescent COVID-19. This rearrangement joins TRBV6-4 to TRBJ1-2; tentatively, D is TRBD1 (5 bases). CDR3 region: CASSDSIDRPYGYTF. The CDR3 DNA is TGTGCCAGCAGTGACTCGATTGACAGACCCTATGGCTACACCTTC.